This entry describes one T cell receptor (beta chain). It lacks a known antigen. Base qualities are not recorded, but no much larger clone differs from it by a single base. The time point label of this sample denotes: about 28 days (+/-7) after the second vaccine dose. AZD1222 recipients whose second dose came at about 4 weeks and those whose second dose came at about 12 weeks were combined into one group, since spike-specific TCR depth and breadth did not differ between the two schedules. Vaccinee samples came from UK trials COV001 and COV002, including a single-blind randomized controlled phase 2/3 trial of AZD1222 (ChAdOx1 nCoV-19) in healthy adults. For TCRbeta chain sequencing, PBMC samples from trial participants were taken at day 0 and at day 28 after the second dose. This record belongs to a study of T cell responses to AZD1222 COVID-19 vaccine (dated by TCRdb to the early 2020s). In terms of the full investigation: TCR sequencing was performed for some 250 trial participants, of whom roughly 200 were given two doses of AZD1222 and approximately 26 were given two doses of MenACWY control vaccine. Trial participants were enrolled by age into 18-55, 56-69 and 70-plus year subgroups, with about 150, 28 and 57 TCR-sequenced participants respectively.

The paper's findings and limits, for the study overall: Most participants were white British and females outnumbered males, and the authors suggested that clonal diversity may have been underestimated. After two AZD1222 doses, both the breadth and the depth of spike-specific TCRs were significantly higher than at day 0 and than in MenACWY recipients. The vaccine-associated CD4 TCRs covered the entire spike protein, and the dominant responses fell in regions 160-218 and 743-854. Epitopes outside the regions mutated in the B.1.351 and B.1.1.7 variants were reportedly recognized by nearly half of the unique spike-specific TCRs. The 56-69-year group was small, and its depth increase did not reach significance, likely because of low power. Because no day 14 peak-response samples were available, repertoires were characterized only after the peak T cell response. Conclusions about previously exposed vaccinees are limited, since just a handful of AZD1222 recipients were seropositive for SARS-CoV-2 at baseline.

The CDR3 regions of human TCRbeta chains were analyzed by immunosequencing. As for the original processing: Repertoire TCRs were checked for matches against a reference library of SARS-CoV-2-specific TCRs that had been generated using the MIRA antigen-specificity platform. Breadth meant the fraction of unique TCRs that were SARS-CoV-2-associated, whereas depth meant the fraction of total T cells that were SARS-CoV-2-associated. Each spike-specific TCR was assigned to its reactive spike region and to a CD4 or CD8 class using the MIRA data. Log10-transformed breadth and depth values were compared by one-way ANOVA with Sidak's multiple comparisons tests. The table was pulled from immuneACCESS by TCRdb, which kept in-frame rearrangements only. Such tables lose some clones; where checked, under half of the loss comes from unresolved V genes, and the rest has no known cause. D and trimming were read from the DNA, whereas the V and J calls and clone size are those reported in that table. Present in this sample are 150,000 to 200,000 clones, 88% of which were seen just once. The leading ten clones occupy roughly 25% of the sample.

The CDR3 holds 15 amino acids from the cysteine to the phenylalanine. The entry retains the CDR3 DNA only, 45 bases that are in frame from base 1. Trimming at the junction amounts to 4 bases on V and 5 bases on J, and the germline ends lie 14 bases apart. The germline V gene supplies CDR1 KGHDR and CDR2 SFDVKD. This receptor chain uses TRBV24-1 and TRBJ2-1; the D segment cannot be called with confidence. The origin of this receptor is an adult who received the AZD1222 COVID-19 vaccine. Sequenced material: peripheral blood, taken 28 days after the second AZD1222 dose. Here is the DNA: TGTGCCACCAGTGACCCAATACACATCAACAATGAGCAGTTCTTC. Translated, it reads CATSDPIHINNEQFF.